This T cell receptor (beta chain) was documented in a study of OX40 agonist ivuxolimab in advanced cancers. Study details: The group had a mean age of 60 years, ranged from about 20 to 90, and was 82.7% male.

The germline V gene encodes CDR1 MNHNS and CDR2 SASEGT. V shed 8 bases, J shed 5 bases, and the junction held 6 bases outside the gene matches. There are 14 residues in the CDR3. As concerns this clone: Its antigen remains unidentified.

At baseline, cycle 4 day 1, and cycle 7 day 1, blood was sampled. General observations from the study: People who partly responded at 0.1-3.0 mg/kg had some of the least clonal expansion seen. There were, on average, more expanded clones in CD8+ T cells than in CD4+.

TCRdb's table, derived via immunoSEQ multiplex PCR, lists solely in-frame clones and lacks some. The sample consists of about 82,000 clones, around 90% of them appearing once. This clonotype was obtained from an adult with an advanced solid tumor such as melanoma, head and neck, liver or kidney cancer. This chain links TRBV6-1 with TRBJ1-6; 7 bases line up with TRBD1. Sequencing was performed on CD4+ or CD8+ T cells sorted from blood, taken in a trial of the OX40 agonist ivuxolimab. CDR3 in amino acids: CASFPGTDNSPLHF. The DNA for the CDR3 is TGTGCCAGCTTTCCAGGGACAGATAATTCACCCCTCCACTTT.